These 17 T cell receptor beta chains came from one sample sequenced in a study of blood T cell repertoires in COVID-19. Only in-frame clones appear in the TCRdb table, and some are missing; sequencing was by immunoSEQ multiplex PCR. The sample shows 130,000 or so clones, approximately 80% of them seen only once. Input material: peripheral blood. Source of these receptors: a man aged 50-59 years with acute or convalescent COVID-19.

V is TRBV24-1 and J is TRBJ2-7, with 7 bases aligning to TRBD2. In germline, CDR1 is KGHDR, CDR2 SFDVKD. Trimming at V came to 4 bases and at J to 0 bases, leaving 2 bases not matched to a gene. The CDR3 totals 14 residues. The CDR3 region has the DNA TGTGCCACCAGTGAGGGAGGGAGCTCCTACGAGCAGTACTTC. It is translated as CATSEGGSSYEQYF.

The chain employs TRBV19 and TRBJ2-1, with 10 bases identical to TRBD1. With 6 bases clipped from V and 1 base from J, the junction kept 3 bases outside the gene matches. The CDR3 loop spans 15 amino acids. Looked up from germline, CDR1 is LNHDA and CDR2 is SQIVND (reference sequence). Here the CDR3 reads CASSGTGASYNEQFF. In nucleotides, the CDR3 is TGTGCCAGTAGCGGGACAGGGGCGTCCTACAATGAGCAGTTCTTC. The entire variable domain, with the rest obtained from reference TRBV19 and TRBJ2-1, is as follows: DGGITQSPKYLFRKEGQNVTLSCEQNLNHDAMYWYRQDPGQGLRLIYYSQIVNDFQKGDIAEGYSVSREKKESFPLTVTSAQKNPTAFYLCASSGTGASYNEQFFGPGTRLTVL.

Only a few counts were recorded for this clone. The rearrangement links TRBV6-5 to TRBJ2-7, with D perhaps matching TRBD1 (6 bases). The CDR3 extends over 13 amino acids. Germline loops: CDR1 MNHEY, CDR2 SVGAGI. V was pared by 5 bases and J by 7 bases, with 15 bases between. The CDR3: CASSKQGYGEQYF. Here the CDR3 DNA reads TGTGCCAGCAGTAAACAGGGATATGGGGAGCAGTACTTC.

At least ten counts were recorded for this clone. V usage is TRBV5-1 and J usage is TRBJ2-6; D perhaps matches TRBD1 (5 bases). Trimming took off 4 bases at V and 0 bases at J, with 11 bases between the two ends. The CDR3 consists of 16 residues. Per the germline V gene, CDR1 is SGHRS and CDR2 is YFSETQ. The CDR3 coding sequence is TGCGCCAGCAGCCAACGACAGAGCTCTGGGGCCAACGTCCTGACTTTC. This gives the protein CASSQRQSSGANVLTF.

The V call is TRBV10-3, the J call TRBJ2-1; 7 positions agree with TRBD1. Trimming at V came to 4 bases and at J to 4 bases, leaving 10 bases not matched to a gene. The length of the CDR3 is 16 residues. Looked up from germline, CDR1 is ENHRY and CDR2 is SYGVKD. Here the CDR3 DNA reads TGTGCCATCAGTGTAGAGGGGGACAGCCTTTACAATGAGCAGTTCTTC. It is translated as CAISVEGDSLYNEQFF.

The chain recombines TRBV6-1 with TRBJ1-5, with a tentative D call TRBD1 (6 bases). The V end was cut by 3 bases, the J end by 6 bases, with 12 bases between. The CDR3 runs 14 residues. Looked up from germline, CDR1 is MNHNS and CDR2 is SASEGT. CDR3 protein: CASSDRGRGQPQHF. DNA for the CDR3: TGTGCCAGCAGTGACAGGGGTAGGGGTCAGCCCCAGCATTTT.

The chain combines TRBV9 with TRBJ2-3; D is unresolved. Trimming cost V 0 bases and J 1 base, with 6 bases left between them. This CDR3 spans 14 amino acids. The germline CDR1 and CDR2 sequences are SGDLS and YYNGEE. CDR3 protein: CASSVGQGTDTQYF. The CDR3 DNA is TGTGCCAGCAGCGTAGGGCAGGGCACAGATACGCAGTATTTT.

This clone was seen only once. The chain has TRBV5-1 and TRBJ1-2; TRBD1 matches at 8 bases. V trimming: 4 bases; J trimming: 3 bases; junction bases outside the gene matches: 8. Germline CDR1 reads SGHRS; CDR2 reads YFSETQ. The CDR3 runs to 15 residues. The CDR3 reads CASSVDRGADYGYTF. The CDR3 bases are TGCGCCAGCAGCGTTGACAGGGGAGCTGACTATGGCTACACCTTC.

The chain employs TRBV5-4 and TRBJ2-7; 8 bases match TRBD2. Looked up from germline, CDR1 is SGHNT and CDR2 is YYREEE (reference sequence). CDR3 length: 14 amino acids. Losses at the gene ends were 8 bases for V and 0 bases for J; bases not matched to a gene: 7. CDR3 in amino acids: CARARGGHSYEQYV. The CDR3 DNA is TGTGCCAGAGCTCGGGGGGGACACTCCTACGAGCAGTACGTC.

This chain joins TRBV27 and TRBJ1-1; TRBD1 is a possible D gene (5 bases). Trimming took off 3 bases at V and 6 bases at J, with 11 bases between the two ends. The CDR3 runs 13 residues. Germline V gives CDR1 MNHEY, CDR2 SMNVEV (reference sequence). Written as DNA, the CDR3 is TGTGCCAGCAGTTTCTCAGGGTTCCCTGAAGCTTTCTTT. It encodes CASSFSGFPEAFF.

In its sample, this clone was seen a few times. The V call is TRBV5-1, the J call TRBJ1-4; 8 bases map to TRBD1. The germline CDR1 and CDR2 sequences are SGHRS and YFSETQ. With V trimmed by 3 bases and J by 3 bases, 4 bases remained unmatched. There are 15 residues in the CDR3. The CDR3 here is CASSWGQVPNEKLFF. CDR3 in DNA: TGCGCCAGCAGCTGGGGACAGGTGCCTAATGAAAAACTGTTTTTT.

This clone was observed a handful of times. The chain joins TRBV5-1 to TRBJ1-1, with D possibly TRBD1 on 5 matching bases. The V end lost 5 bases, the J end lost 5 bases, and 13 bases lay between the germline ends. Germline values: CDR1 SGHRS, CDR2 YFSETQ. This CDR3 contains 13 residues. The CDR3 DNA sequence: TGCGCCAGCAGGTCTAAAGGGGTGACTGAAGCTTTCTTT. Translation gives CASRSKGVTEAFF. Drawing the rest from reference TRBV5-1 and TRBJ1-1, the complete variable domain is KAGVTQTPRYLIKTRGQQVTLSCSPISGHRSVSWYQQTPGQGLQFLFEYFSETQRNKGNFPGRFSGRQFSNSRSEMNVSTLELGDSALYLCASRSKGVTEAFFGQGTRLTVV.

The chain couples TRBV19 to TRBJ1-1; TRBD1 agrees at 9 bases. This CDR3 region has 14 residues. CDR1 and CDR2 from the germline V gene are LNHDA and SQIVND (reference sequence). The V gene end was trimmed by 3 bases and the J gene end by 7 bases; junction bases not matched to a gene: 6. CDR3 sequence reads: CASSMNRGPGEAFF. The CDR3 coding sequence is TGTGCCAGTAGTATGAACAGGGGGCCTGGTGAAGCTTTCTTT.

This sequence joins TRBV28 and TRBJ2-3, with TRBD2 matching 8 bases. This CDR3 is 16 amino acids long. CDR1 is MDHEN, CDR2 SYDVKM, per germline. After removal of 2 bases from V and 5 bases from J, the junction contained 9 bases not matched to a gene. The CDR3 nucleotides read TGTGCCAGCAGTTTAAGCGGGGGCTATCGGGAAGATACGCAGTATTTT. This sequence encodes CASSLSGGYREDTQYF.

The chain is built from TRBV27 and TRBJ1-4; a weak D match, TRBD1 (5 bases). The germline V gene encodes CDR1 MNHEY and CDR2 SMNVEV (reference sequence). The CDR3 loop spans 14 amino acids. Trimming took 6 bases from V and 5 from J, leaving 13 bases between them. The CDR3 DNA reads as TGTGCCAGCAGCATCAGGGCGGGGAATGAAAAACTGTTTTTT. Protein product: CASSIRAGNEKLFF.

This sequence joins TRBV24-1 and TRBJ2-5; possible D gene TRBD2, 7 bases. This CDR3 is built from 16 residues. With 4 bases removed from V and 2 bases from J, the gap between germline ends came to 16 bases. Germline V gene data show CDR1 as KGHDR and CDR2 as SFDVKD. This CDR3 is CATSEGGARLQETQYF. The CDR3 bases are TGTGCCACCAGTGAGGGGGGGGCCCGCTTACAAGAGACCCAGTACTTC.

The chain joins TRBV30 to TRBJ2-1; TRBD1 is a possible D gene (6 bases). Trimming left V 2 bases short and J 7 bases short, with 9 bases between. The length of the CDR3 is 12 residues. In germline, CDR1 is GTSNPN, CDR2 SVGIG (reference sequence). The CDR3 reads CAWSRGQNEQFF. CDR3 DNA: TGTGCCTGGAGTAGAGGACAGAATGAGCAGTTCTTC. Using reference TRBV30 and TRBJ2-1 for the parts outside the CDR3, the full variable domain is SQTIHQWPATLVQPVGSPLSLECTVEGTSNPNLYWYRQAAGRGLQLLFYSVGIGQISSEVPQNLSASRPQDRQFILSSKKLLLSDSGFYLCAWSRGQNEQFFGPGTRLTVL.